This T cell receptor beta chain originates from a study of shared clonotypes between healthy human individuals. On the study more broadly: Two women and a few men aged 18 to 49 served as donors.

General study results and limits: Lower generation probabilities were found for non-shared clonotypes than for those shared by all four donors. Represented genetic and exposure-history diversity was restricted by having few donors. Sharing across four donors was highest in naive CD4 (roughly 5%) and lowest in memory CD8 (roughly 0.4%).

As concerns this clone: What it binds is not known.

Sequencing used immunoSEQ multiplex PCR; TCRdb keeps in-frame clones, though not all of them. The sample lists hundreds of thousands of clones; over 65% were seen once. Germline values: CDR1 SEHNR, CDR2 FQNEAQ (reference sequence). Trimming cost V 5 bases and J 6 bases; bases outside gene matches: 10. The CDR3 contains 15 residues. The V gene is TRBV7-9, the J gene TRBJ1-1; TRBD1 agrees at 9 bases. The receptor comes from a woman in her thirties in good health. Sequencing input: memory CD4+ T cells sorted from blood. The subset is: CD45RA-negative fraction. Written as DNA, the CDR3 is TGTGCCAGCAGCAAATGGACAGGGGTTGTTTCTGAAGCTTTCTTT. Amino acids: CASSKWTGVVSEAFF.